The clone carrying this TCR beta chain was detected ten times or more. This sample was taken from a study of T cells of healthy individuals. TCRdb re-derived calls from the 5' RACE reads in MiXCR, one entry per CDR3 protein. This table has some 85,000 distinct CDR3 sequences, about 5.5% appearing once. This receptor was obtained from a female donor in good health.

The CDR3, as DNA: TGTGCCAGCAGTTACTCACTCGGGACAGGGTGGTACAATGAGCAGTTCTTC. Amino acid sequence: CASSYSLGTGWYNEQFF. This chain connects TRBV6-2 or TRBV6-3 to TRBJ2-1; 9 bases match TRBD1. The V and J ends lost 0 bases and 4 bases, in that order; junction bases with no gene match: 7. There are 17 residues in the CDR3. From germline, CDR1 is MNHEY and CDR2 SVGEGT.